The entry that follows covers one T cell receptor beta chain sequence. These data come from a study of T cell responses to AZD1222 COVID-19 vaccine. The CDR3 covers 18 residues. The method was immunoSEQ multiplex PCR; TCRdb's version includes in-frame clones alone and lacks a portion of them. The repertoire consists of 95,000 to 150,000 clones, with 70% to 90% occurring once and the leading ten covering approximately 5.9%. The TCR was taken from an adult in good health. The sequencing here drew on peripheral blood, taken on day 0 of AZD1222 vaccination. The chain links TRBV21-1 to TRBJ2-7; the table assigns TRBD1, which was not confirmed against the DNA. TRBV21-1 is marked as a pseudogene. The CDR3 DNA is TGTGCCAGCAGCAAGTATCAAATGGACAGGGGCTCTCTCTACGAGCAGTACTTC. Translating it yields CASSKYQMDRGSLYEQYF.